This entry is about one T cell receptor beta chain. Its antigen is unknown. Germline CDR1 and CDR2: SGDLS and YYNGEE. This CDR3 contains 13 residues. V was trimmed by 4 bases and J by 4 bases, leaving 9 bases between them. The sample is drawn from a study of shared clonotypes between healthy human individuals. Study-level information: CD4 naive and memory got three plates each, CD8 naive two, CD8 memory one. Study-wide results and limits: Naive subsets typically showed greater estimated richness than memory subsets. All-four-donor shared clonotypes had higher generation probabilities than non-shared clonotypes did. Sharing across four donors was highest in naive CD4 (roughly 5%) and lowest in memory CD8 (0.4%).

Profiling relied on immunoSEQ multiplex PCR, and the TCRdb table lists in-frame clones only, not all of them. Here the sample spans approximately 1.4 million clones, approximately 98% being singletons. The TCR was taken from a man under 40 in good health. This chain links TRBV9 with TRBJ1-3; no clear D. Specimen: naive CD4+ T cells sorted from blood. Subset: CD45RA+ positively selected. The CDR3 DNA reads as TGTGCCAGCAGCTCTGTGGGCGGAAACACCATATATTTT. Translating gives CASSSVGGNTIYF.